This passage covers 2 T cell receptor beta chains from one sample sequenced in a study of blood T cell repertoires in COVID-19. The protocol was immunoSEQ multiplex PCR, while the TCRdb copy is restricted to in-frame clones and leaves out a portion. The table includes roughly 120,000 clones, 74% detected once. Specimen: peripheral blood. The receptor source for this set is a man of 80 years or more with COVID-19, enrolled during active disease.

CDR3 sequence: CASSPEGGGTYNEQFF. In DNA form, the CDR3 reads TGCGCCAGCAGCCCTGAAGGGGGGGGCACCTACAATGAGCAGTTCTTC. The chain combines TRBV4-3 with TRBJ2-1; D possibly corresponds to TRBD2 (7 bases). There are 16 residues in the CDR3. The ends were cut back, 4 bases at V and 2 bases at J, with 15 bases in the middle. CDR1 is LGHNA, CDR2 YSLEER, per germline.

This clone has only a few counts. The chain joins TRBV6-5 to TRBJ2-2, with 10 bases aligning to TRBD2. Germline values: CDR1 MNHEY, CDR2 SVGAGI. V trimming: 5 bases; J trimming: 2 bases; junction bases outside the gene matches: 2. CDR3 length: 15 residues. As DNA, the CDR3 is TGTGCCAGCAGTCTAGCGGGAGTTAACACCGGGGAGCTGTTTTTT. This gives the protein CASSLAGVNTGELFF.